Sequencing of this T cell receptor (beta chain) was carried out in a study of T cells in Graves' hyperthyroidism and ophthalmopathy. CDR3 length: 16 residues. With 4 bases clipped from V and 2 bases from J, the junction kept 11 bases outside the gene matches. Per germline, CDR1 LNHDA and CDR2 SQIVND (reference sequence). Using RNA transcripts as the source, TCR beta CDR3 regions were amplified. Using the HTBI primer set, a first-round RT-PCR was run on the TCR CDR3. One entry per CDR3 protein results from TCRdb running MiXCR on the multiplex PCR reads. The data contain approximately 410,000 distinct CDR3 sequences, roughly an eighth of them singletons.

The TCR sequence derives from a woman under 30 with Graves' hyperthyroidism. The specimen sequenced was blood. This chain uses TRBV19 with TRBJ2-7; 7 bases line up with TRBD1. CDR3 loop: CASSTQGGGTTYEQYF. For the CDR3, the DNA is TGTGCCAGTAGTACCCAAGGGGGCGGAACCACCTACGAGCAGTACTTC.